This T cell receptor beta chain was profiled in a study of blood T cell repertoires in COVID-19. Study at large: Some COVID-19 samples were acute and others convalescent; all came from the United States, Italy and Spain. Sample material is recorded as cDNA or gDNA derived from T cells, B-cell-depleted T cells, or PBMCs.

Original processing methods: Scientists estimated how many nucleated cells there were by amplifying reference gene primers. Method: immunoSEQ multiplex PCR; TCRdb's copy keeps in-frame clones and lacks some. The V and J calls and clone size come from that table; D and trimming were worked out from the DNA. The sample includes approximately 110,000 clones, approximately 86% seen only once; the top ten take 0.88%. This CDR3 comprises 12 residues. Trimming cost V 4 bases and J 5 bases, with 8 bases left between them. Germline CDR1 and CDR2: KGHSH and LQKENI. The sequence came from a woman aged 45 to 65 with active or convalescent COVID-19. The gene calls are TRBV18 and TRBJ2-5, with D perhaps TRBD1 (6 bases). Sequenced material: peripheral blood. The CDR3 DNA reads TGTGCCAGCTCACTCACAGGGGAGACCCAGTACTTC. It is translated as CASSLTGETQYF.